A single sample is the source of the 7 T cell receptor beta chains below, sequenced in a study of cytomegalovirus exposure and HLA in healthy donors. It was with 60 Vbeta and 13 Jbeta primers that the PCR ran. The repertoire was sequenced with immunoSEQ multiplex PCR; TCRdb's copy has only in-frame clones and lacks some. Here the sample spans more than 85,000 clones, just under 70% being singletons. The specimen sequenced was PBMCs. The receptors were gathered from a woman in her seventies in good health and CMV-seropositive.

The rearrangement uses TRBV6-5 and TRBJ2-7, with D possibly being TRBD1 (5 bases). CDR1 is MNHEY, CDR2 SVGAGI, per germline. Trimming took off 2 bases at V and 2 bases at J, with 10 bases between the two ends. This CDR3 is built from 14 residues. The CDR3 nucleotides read TGTGCCAGCAGTTACCCAGGACACCCCTACGAGCAGTACTTC. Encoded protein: CASSYPGHPYEQYF.

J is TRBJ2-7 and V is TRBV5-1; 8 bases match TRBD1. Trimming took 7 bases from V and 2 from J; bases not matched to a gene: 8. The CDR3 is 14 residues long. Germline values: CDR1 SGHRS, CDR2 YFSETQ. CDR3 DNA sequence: TGCGCCAGCCAGACAGGGGACATACCCTACGAGCAGTACTTC. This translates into CASQTGDIPYEQYF.

The CDR3 sequence is CASSLQDFPLGTEAFF. The CDR3 nucleotides are TGTGCCAGCAGCTTGCAGGACTTCCCTCTAGGGACTGAAGCTTTCTTT. The rearrangement links TRBV5-4 to TRBJ1-1; D is unclear. Trimming stripped 1 base from V and 5 bases from J, with 18 bases between. CDR1 is SGHNT and CDR2 is YYREEE in the germline V gene (reference sequence). This CDR3 region has 16 residues.

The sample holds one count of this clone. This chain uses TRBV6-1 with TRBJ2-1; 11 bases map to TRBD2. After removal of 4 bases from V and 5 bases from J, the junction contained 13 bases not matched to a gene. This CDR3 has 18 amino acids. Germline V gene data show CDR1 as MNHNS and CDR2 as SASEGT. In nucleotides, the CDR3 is TGTGCCAGCAGTGGGGGGGGGACCGGGACTAGCGGTAACAATGAGCAGTTCTTC. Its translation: CASSGGGTGTSGNNEQFF.

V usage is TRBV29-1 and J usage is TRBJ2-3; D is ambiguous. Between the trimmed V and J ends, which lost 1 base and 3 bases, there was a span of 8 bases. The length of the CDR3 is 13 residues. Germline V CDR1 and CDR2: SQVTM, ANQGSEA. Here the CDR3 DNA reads TGCAGCGTTGAAGTCCCCGGGACAGATACGCAGTATTTT. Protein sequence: CSVEVPGTDTQYF.

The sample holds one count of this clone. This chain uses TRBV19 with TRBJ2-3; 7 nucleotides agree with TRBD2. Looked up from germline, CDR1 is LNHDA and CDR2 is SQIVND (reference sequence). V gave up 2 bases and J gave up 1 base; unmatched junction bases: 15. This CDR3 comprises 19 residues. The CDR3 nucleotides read TGTGCCAGTAGTATATCCCCTCGACTTGAGCGGGGAGGCACAGATACGCAGTATTTT. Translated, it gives CASSISPRLERGGTDTQYF. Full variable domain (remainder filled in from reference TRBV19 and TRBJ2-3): DGGITQSPKYLFRKEGQNVTLSCEQNLNHDAMYWYRQDPGQGLRLIYYSQIVNDFQKGDIAEGYSVSREKKESFPLTVTSAQKNPTAFYLCASSISPRLERGGTDTQYFGPGTRLTVL.

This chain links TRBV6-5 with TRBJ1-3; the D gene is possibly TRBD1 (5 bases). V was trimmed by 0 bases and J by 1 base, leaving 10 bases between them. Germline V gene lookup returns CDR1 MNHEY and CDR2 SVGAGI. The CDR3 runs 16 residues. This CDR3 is CASSYSSGGSGNTIYF. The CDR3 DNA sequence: TGTGCCAGCAGTTACTCGAGTGGGGGGTCTGGAAACACCATATATTTT.